The entry that follows covers one T cell receptor (beta chain) sequence. Trimming left V 5 bases short and J 7 bases short, with 20 bases between. This CDR3 is 15 amino acids long. Per the germline V gene, CDR1 is MNHEY and CDR2 is SVGAGI. The sample comes from a study of T cell changes during pregnancy in multiple sclerosis. The data were produced by immunoSEQ multiplex PCR, yet TCRdb's version contains in-frame clones alone and is incomplete. Of approximately 120,000 clones listed, less than 97% were seen once; the top ten hold around 0.46%. The V call is TRBV6-5, the J call TRBJ2-5; the D gene is possibly TRBD1 (5 bases). Source: peripheral blood, taken after pregnancy. The sequence was obtained from a female donor with multiple sclerosis, enrolled in a pregnancy study. The CDR3: CASSHLQVSPRTQYF. The CDR3 bases are TGTGCCAGCAGTCACCTACAGGTCAGCCCAAGGACCCAGTACTTC.